These 9 T cell receptor beta chains were all obtained from the same sample, sequenced in a study of persistence of HIV-infected CD4 T cells. Sequencing used immunoSEQ version 4 in survey mode. Assay used: immunoSEQ multiplex PCR; TCRdb lists only in-frame clones, some missing. The table includes 30,000 to 40,000 clones, 65% to 90% detected once. Their cognate antigens are unknown. Cells were stimulated with overlapping HIV-1 Gag 15-mer peptides. CD40L/CD69 double-negative CD45RO-high memory CD4+ T cells were collected. The source material was CD4+ T cells sorted from PBMCs after approximately 19-hour stimulation, sampled from a patient who received antiretroviral therapy. The receptors derive from an adult woman with HIV who was CMV-seropositive.

The chain couples TRBV18 to TRBJ2-3; D not resolved. V lost 0 bases, J lost 3 bases, and 7 bases lay in between. Germline V gives CDR1 KGHSH, CDR2 LQKENI. The CDR3 is 14 residues long. The CDR3 DNA reads TGTGCCAGCTCACCACCGTGGCGTACAGATACGCAGTATTTT. Translation gives CASSPPWRTDTQYF.

The V gene is TRBV3-1 (or the pseudogene TRBV3-2), the J gene TRBJ2-3; a weak D match, TRBD2 (6 bases). V was trimmed by 0 bases and J by 8 bases, leaving 12 bases between them. Germline V gives CDR1 LGHDT, CDR2 YNNKEL (reference sequence). This CDR3 has 14 residues. CDR3 loop: CASSQETGAGTQYF. In DNA form, the CDR3 reads TGTGCCAGCAGCCAAGAAACGGGAGCTGGTACGCAGTATTTT.

The chain carries TRBV18 and TRBJ2-5; perhaps TRBD2 as D (6 bases). V was trimmed by 11 bases and J by 5 bases, leaving 24 bases between them. CDR1 and CDR2 (germline): KGHSH, LQKENI. The CDR3 is 15 amino acids. The chain's CDR3 is CASTRRGFPGETQYF. The CDR3 bases are TGTGCCTCCACTCGGCGGGGCTTCCCAGGGGAGACCCAGTACTTC.

As concerns this clone: This specimen includes other DNA sequences encoding the same CDR3. The chain has TRBV18 and TRBJ1-1, with unresolved D. Germline CDR1 is KGHSH and CDR2 is LQKENI. The CDR3 consists of 12 residues. The V and J ends lost 3 bases and 0 bases respectively, with 2 bases between them. The CDR3 region is CASSPLNTEAFF. CDR3 bases: TGTGCCAGCTCACCGCTGAACACTGAAGCTTTCTTT.

This clone was recorded a few times. The gene calls are TRBV28 and TRBJ1-1, with 7 bases identical to TRBD1. V was pared by 4 bases and J by 1 base, with 3 bases of the junction left unmatched. Germline values: CDR1 MDHEN, CDR2 SYDVKM. This CDR3 comprises 14 residues. The CDR3 region has the DNA TGTGCCAGCAGTTCAGGGGGTAGGAACACTGAAGCTTTCTTT. Its translation is CASSSGGRNTEAFF.

The gene calls are TRBV27 and TRBJ2-1; no definite D call. CDR1 and CDR2 (germline): MNHEY, SMNVEV (reference sequence). The ends were cut back, 2 bases at V and 6 bases at J, with 8 bases in the middle. The CDR3 runs to 13 residues. DNA for the CDR3: TGTGCCAGCAGTTTACGAACAAGCAATGAGCAGTTCTTC. Residues: CASSLRTSNEQFF.

This clone was counted a few times. This sample includes further DNA sequences coding for the same CDR3. The chain couples TRBV5-1 to TRBJ2-2; the match to TRBD2 covers 12 bases. The germline V gene encodes CDR1 SGHRS and CDR2 YFSETQ. This CDR3 region has 15 residues. V lost 5 bases to trimming and J lost 2 bases; unmatched junction nucleotides: 1. The CDR3 is CASRLAGGNTGELFF. CDR3 in DNA: TGCGCCAGCAGACTAGCGGGAGGTAACACCGGGGAGCTGTTTTTT.

This chain uses TRBV7-8 with TRBJ1-3; 7 nucleotides match TRBD1. The germline gives CDR1 SGHVS, CDR2 FQNEAQ. The J segment lost 4 bases and the V segment lost 5 bases, leaving 5 bases of the junction unmatched. The CDR3 runs to 14 residues. CDR3 in amino acids: CASSRRGIGNTIYF. The CDR3 DNA follows: TGTGCCAGCAGCCGCAGGGGGATCGGAAACACCATATATTTT.

This chain connects TRBV9 to TRBJ2-7, with a tentative D call TRBD1 (6 bases). V dropped 4 bases and J dropped 2 bases, with 13 bases sitting between them. The germline gives CDR1 SGDLS, CDR2 YYNGEE. CDR3 length: 14 residues. CDR3 residues: CASSPHREPYEQYF. The CDR3 nucleotides are TGTGCCAGCAGCCCGCACAGGGAACCCTACGAGCAGTACTTC.